This entry describes one T cell receptor (beta chain). With 5 bases clipped from V and 7 bases from J, the junction kept 3 bases outside the gene matches. This CDR3 spans 13 amino acids. Germline V CDR1 and CDR2: KGHDR, SFDVKD. This entry is derived from a study of CD8 T cells in Susac syndrome. Random hexamers served to reverse transcribe about 0.45 to 1 ug RNA. The TCR beta CDR3 was amplified by immunoSEQ multiplex PCR across 54 Vbeta, 13 Jbeta. TCRdb reprocessed the immunoSEQ multiplex PCR reads with MiXCR, giving one entry per CDR3 protein. The sample lists 200,000 to 250,000 distinct CDR3 sequences, approximately 92% occurring once.

The TCR originated in a human donor with multiple sclerosis. The sequenced sample consisted of CD4+ T cells from PBMCs. This rearrangement joins TRBV24-1 to TRBJ2-1; TRBD1 matches 8 bases. The CDR3 protein is CATSGDRWNEQFF. CDR3 coding DNA: TGTGCCACCAGTGGGGACAGGTGGAATGAGCAGTTCTTC.